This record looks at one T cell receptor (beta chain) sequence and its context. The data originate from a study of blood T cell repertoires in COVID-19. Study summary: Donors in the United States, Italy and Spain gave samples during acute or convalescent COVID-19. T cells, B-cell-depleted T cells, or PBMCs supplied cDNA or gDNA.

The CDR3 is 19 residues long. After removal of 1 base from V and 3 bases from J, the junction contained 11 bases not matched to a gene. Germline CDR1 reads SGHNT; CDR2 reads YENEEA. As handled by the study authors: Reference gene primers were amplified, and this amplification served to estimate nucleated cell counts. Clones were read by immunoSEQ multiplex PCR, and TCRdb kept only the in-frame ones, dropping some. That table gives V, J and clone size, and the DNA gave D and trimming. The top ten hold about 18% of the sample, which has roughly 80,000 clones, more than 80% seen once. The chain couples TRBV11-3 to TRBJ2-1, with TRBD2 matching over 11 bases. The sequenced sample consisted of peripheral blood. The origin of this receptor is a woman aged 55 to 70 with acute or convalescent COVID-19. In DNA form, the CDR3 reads TGTGCCAGCAGCTTAGGATGGGCTAGCGGGGGGATTGACTACAATGAGCAGTTCTTC. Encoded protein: CASSLGWASGGIDYNEQFF.